This T cell receptor beta chain derives from a study of Ad26.COV2.S vaccination and SARS-CoV-2 variants. Background on the study: Donor participated within the Ad26.COV2.S arm of the COV1001 trial. Administration of Ad26.COV2.S was intramuscular, either once or twice 56 days apart. Whole-study findings and limits: Researchers reported similar non-spike TCR breadth in vaccine and placebo recipients. People who got the vaccine had more spike-specific TCR breadth than people who got placebo.

Here immunoSEQ multiplex PCR was the method, and the copy in TCRdb shows in-frame clones only, minus some. The repertoire holds roughly 410,000 clones, with about 83% as singletons. This sample's treatment: around 19 received Ad26.COV2.S at low or high dose, single or two shots; 5 received placebo; per-sample allocation not given. Specimens were obtained on day 63 following the first vaccine or placebo injection. Notes on this clone: What it binds is not known.

This CDR3 has 14 amino acids. V lost 6 bases and J lost 6, with 17 bases in between. The V and J genes are TRBV23-1 and TRBJ1-2, with D maybe TRBD1 (5 bases). TRBV23-1 is designated an ORF whose function remains uncertain. This receptor was identified in a person between 18 and 60 years old who received the Ad26.COV2.S COVID-19 vaccine or a placebo. This specimen consisted of peripheral blood, obtained in a trial of Ad26.COV2.S vaccine versus placebo. The CDR3, as DNA: TGCGCCAGCAGCCCGAAGACCAGGGAGGATGGCTACACCTTC. Its protein product is CASSPKTREDGYTF.